Each of the 32 T cell receptor beta chains below was sequenced from the same sample in a study of OX40 agonist ivuxolimab in advanced cancers. Some clones are missing from TCRdb's copy, which holds only in-frame ones; the method was immunoSEQ multiplex PCR. The sample records 80,000 to 95,000 clones, around nine tenths being singletons. The source material was CD4+ or CD8+ T cells sorted from blood, sampled in a trial of the OX40 agonist ivuxolimab. These receptor sequences come from an adult with an advanced solid tumor such as melanoma, head and neck, liver or kidney cancer.

About this clone itself: This specimen includes other DNA sequences encoding the same CDR3. This chain uses TRBV5-5 with TRBJ1-2, with TRBD1 matching 7 bases. Looked up from germline, CDR1 is SGHKS and CDR2 is YYEKEE (reference sequence). This CDR3 spans 13 amino acids. The V segment lost 2 bases and the J segment 5 bases; nucleotides outside the gene matches: 3. The CDR3 reads CASSLQGRYGYTF. The CDR3 nucleotides read TGTGCCAGCAGCTTACAGGGGCGGTATGGCTACACCTTC.

The chain links TRBV28 to TRBJ1-1; 7 bases line up with TRBD1. The V and J ends lost 4 bases and 8 bases, in that order; junction bases with no gene match: 4. There are 12 residues in the CDR3. Germline V gene lookup returns CDR1 MDHEN and CDR2 SYDVKM. The CDR3 reads CASSSDRAEAFF. DNA of the CDR3: TGTGCCAGCAGTTCTGACAGGGCGGAAGCTTTCTTT.

CDR3: CASKAGLAASYEQYF. DNA of the CDR3: TGTGCCAGCAAAGCGGGACTAGCGGCGAGCTACGAGCAGTACTTC. This chain links TRBV7-2 with TRBJ2-7; 11 bases fit TRBD2. The germline gives CDR1 SGHTA, CDR2 FQGNSA. CDR3 size: 15 residues. The trim removed 7 bases at V and 3 bases at J, leaving 8 bases unmatched.

The V and J genes are TRBV9 and TRBJ1-6; no clear D gene. There are 15 residues in the CDR3. V was clipped by 0 bases and J by 3 bases, with 7 bases between them. CDR1 is SGDLS and CDR2 is YYNGEE in the germline V gene. DNA for the CDR3: TGTGCCAGCAGCGTAGGTGGGGACTATAATTCACCCCTCCACTTT. It is translated as CASSVGGDYNSPLHF.

The rearrangement uses TRBV4-2 and TRBJ2-7, with D perhaps TRBD1 (5 bases). This CDR3 has 14 amino acids. Looked up from germline, CDR1 is LGHNA and CDR2 is YNFKEQ. The ends were cut back, 1 base at V and 2 bases at J, with 9 bases in the middle. In DNA, the CDR3 is TGTGCCAGCAGCCAAGCCGCAGGGACCTACGAGCAGTACTTC. It is translated as CASSQAAGTYEQYF.

The gene calls are TRBV19 and TRBJ1-2, with 7 bases aligning to TRBD1. The germline V gene encodes CDR1 LNHDA and CDR2 SQIVND (reference sequence). The CDR3 has 12 amino acids. The ends lost 7 bases at V and 5 bases at J; junction bases unmatched: 4. The CDR3 DNA reads as TGTGCCAGTACCCACAGGGGTTATGGCTACACCTTC. It is translated as CASTHRGYGYTF.

The rearrangement links TRBV7-9 to TRBJ1-2; TRBD1 agrees at 7 bases. V trimming: 3 bases; J trimming: 7 bases; junction bases outside the gene matches: 8. Germline values: CDR1 SEHNR, CDR2 FQNEAQ (reference sequence). The CDR3 length is 14 residues. The CDR3 nucleotides read TGTGCCAGCAGCTTCGACAGGGTGATGCCTGGCTACACCTTC. Translated: CASSFDRVMPGYTF.

The genes are TRBV7-2 and TRBJ1-2; the D is unclear. This CDR3 has 12 residues. Germline V gives CDR1 SGHTA, CDR2 FQGNSA. Trimming removed 1 base at V and 6 bases at J, with 6 bases between. DNA for the CDR3: TGTGCCAGCAGCTTAGGATCGGATGGCTACACCTTC. Translation: CASSLGSDGYTF.

V gene TRBV7-9 combines with J gene TRBJ2-7; no firm D call. V gave up 5 bases and J gave up 2 bases, with 10 bases separating them. Germline values: CDR1 SEHNR, CDR2 FQNEAQ (reference sequence). This CDR3 contains 13 residues. The CDR3 here is CASSPDGPYEQYF. The CDR3, as DNA: TGTGCCAGCAGCCCGGACGGACCCTACGAGCAGTACTTC.

This sequence joins TRBV29-1 and TRBJ2-4; 7 nucleotides match TRBD1. Germline V gene data show CDR1 as SQVTM and CDR2 as ANQGSEA. This CDR3 is built from 12 residues. CDR3 in amino acids: CSTGTDKNIQYF. The CDR3 DNA reads as TGCAGTACCGGGACAGACAAAAACATTCAGTACTTC.

The chain combines TRBV6-5 with TRBJ2-2, with D unclear. Trimming stripped 10 bases from V and 0 bases from J, with 9 bases between. The CDR3 covers 13 residues. Germline V gene lookup returns CDR1 MNHEY and CDR2 SVGAGI. The CDR3 nucleotides read TGTGCCACAGAGGAATCGAACACCGGGGAGCTGTTTTTT. This translates into CATEESNTGELFF.

The gene calls are TRBV14 and TRBJ2-7; D is unclear. Germline lookup yields CDR1 SGHDN and CDR2 FVKESK. V shed 0 bases and J shed 6 bases, with 9 bases lying between them. This CDR3 contains 13 residues. The chain's CDR3 is CASSQDLGIEQYF. The CDR3 DNA is TGTGCCAGCAGCCAAGATCTGGGAATCGAGCAGTACTTC.

The V and J genes are TRBV11-2 and TRBJ2-7, with D possibly being TRBD2 (6 bases). V shed 1 base and J shed 4 bases, with 14 bases lying between them. The CDR3 extends over 15 amino acids. Germline CDR1 is SGHAT and CDR2 is FQNNGV. In DNA, the CDR3 is TGTGCCAGCAGCTTAGTGGACTACCCTATTTACGAGCAGTACTTC. Its translation: CASSLVDYPIYEQYF.

The V and J genes are TRBV6-5 and TRBJ1-6; the D is unclear. The CDR3 sequence is 13 residues long. Trimming took 8 bases from V and 9 from J, leaving 14 bases between them. In germline, CDR1 is MNHEY, CDR2 SVGAGI. CDR3 loop: CASRRPAASPLHF. CDR3 DNA: TGTGCCAGCCGCCGACCGGCGGCTTCACCCCTCCACTTT.

By sample fraction, this clone is medium-sized (0.01 to 0.1%). This chain uses TRBV7-3 with TRBJ1-2; D might be TRBD1 (5 bases). This CDR3 has 13 residues. Germline CDR1 and CDR2: SGHTA and FQGTGA. Trimming pared 4 bases from V and 2 bases from J, leaving 8 bases between. Here the CDR3 DNA reads TGTGCCAGCAGCTATGACAGAAACTATGGCTACACCTTC. Translated, it gives CASSYDRNYGYTF.

The rearrangement joins TRBV7-3 to TRBJ2-3; TRBD1 is a possible D gene (6 bases). Germline CDR1 and CDR2: SGHTA and FQGTGA. This CDR3 contains 15 residues. V gave up 2 bases and J gave up 6 bases, with 15 bases separating them. This CDR3 reads CASSLAPTGFDTQYF. The CDR3 bases are TGTGCCAGCAGCTTAGCCCCAACAGGGTTTGATACGCAGTATTTT.

V gene TRBV27 combines with J gene TRBJ2-5; no firm D call. Germline lookup yields CDR1 MNHEY and CDR2 SMNVEV (reference sequence). The CDR3 is made up of 15 amino acids. V was shortened by 3 bases and J by 1 base, with 12 bases between the two germline ends. CDR3 sequence (DNA): TGTGCCAGCAGTTTTCCCGTGTGGCTCCAAGAGACCCAGTACTTC. It encodes CASSFPVWLQETQYF.

With respect to this clone: The same CDR3 can be traced to other DNA sequences in this sample. V and J are TRBV6-5 and TRBJ1-2; D remains ambiguous. This CDR3 has 11 amino acids. The V end lost 6 bases, the J end lost 4 bases, and 6 bases lay between the germline ends. Germline V gene data show CDR1 as MNHEY and CDR2 as SVGAGI. The CDR3 coding sequence is TGTGCCAGCAGCTCCACCTATGGCTACACCTTC. Residues: CASSSTYGYTF.

The chain links TRBV18 to TRBJ2-2; TRBD1 matches at 8 bases. The CDR3 loop spans 15 amino acids. V lost 3 bases and J lost 5; bases outside the gene matches: 5. From germline, CDR1 is KGHSH and CDR2 LQKENI. CDR3 sequence (DNA): TGTGCCAGCTCACCTGGGACAGGACGGACCGGGGAGCTGTTTTTT. Translating gives CASSPGTGRTGELFF. Full variable domain (remainder filled in from reference TRBV18 and TRBJ2-2): NAGVMQNPRHLVRRRGQEARLRCSPMKGHSHVYWYRQLPEEGLKFMVYLQKENIIDESGMPKERFSAEFPKEGPSILRIQQVVRGDSAAYFCASSPGTGRTGELFFGEGSRLTVL.

This chain uses TRBV9 with TRBJ1-5; D ambiguous. CDR1 is SGDLS, CDR2 YYNGEE, per germline. Trimming stripped 4 bases from V and 0 bases from J, with 8 bases between. The CDR3 is 14 residues long. The DNA of the CDR3 is TGTGCCAGCAGCCGCGCAGGTAGCAATCAGCCCCAGCATTTT. Translated, it gives CASSRAGSNQPQHF.

The chain joins TRBV5-4 to TRBJ1-1; the D is unclear. The germline V gene encodes CDR1 SGHNT and CDR2 YYREEE (reference sequence). There are 13 residues in the CDR3. V shed 0 bases and J shed 8 bases, with 11 bases lying between them. The CDR3 protein is CASSLGEGREAFF. The DNA for the CDR3 is TGTGCCAGCAGCTTGGGGGAGGGTAGAGAAGCTTTCTTT.

V is TRBV15 and J is TRBJ1-5; TRBD1 might be the D (6 bases). Germline CDR1 LNHNV, CDR2 YYDKDF (reference sequence). V was cut by 0 bases and J by 5 bases, with 11 bases left in between. The CDR3 consists of 15 residues. The chain's CDR3 is CATSRDLTGDQPQHF. The CDR3 nucleotides are TGTGCCACCAGCAGAGACCTGACAGGCGATCAGCCCCAGCATTTT.

V is TRBV5-1 and J is TRBJ2-2, with 7 bases that match TRBD2. Germline lookup yields CDR1 SGHRS and CDR2 YFSETQ. V lost 0 bases, J lost 3 bases, and 5 bases stayed unmatched. CDR3 length: 16 amino acids. The CDR3 reads CASSLEVGRDTGELFF. The CDR3 nucleotides are TGCGCCAGCAGCTTGGAAGTAGGGAGGGACACCGGGGAGCTGTTTTTT.

The chain links TRBV5-4 to TRBJ2-2, with D perhaps TRBD2 (6 bases). The V end was cut by 2 bases, the J end by 7 bases, with 18 bases between. There are 16 residues in the CDR3. CDR1 is SGHNT and CDR2 is YYREEE in the germline V gene (reference sequence). CDR3 sequence: CASSLGGGVTVGELFF. The CDR3, as DNA: TGTGCCAGCAGCTTAGGAGGCGGGGTGACCGTCGGGGAGCTGTTTTTT.

The rearrangement links TRBV19 to TRBJ2-2, with D tentatively TRBD1 (6 bases). Germline V lookup: CDR1 LNHDA, CDR2 SQIVND (reference sequence). This CDR3 has 16 residues. V was clipped by 1 base and J by 0 bases, with 9 bases between them. The CDR3 here is CASSIGSGANTGELFF. The CDR3 region has the DNA TGTGCCAGTAGTATAGGGTCAGGGGCGAACACCGGGGAGCTGTTTTTT.

The chain combines TRBV18 with TRBJ2-3, with D perhaps TRBD2 (6 bases). Trimming removed 3 bases from V and 3 bases from J, with 13 bases in between. This CDR3 is 15 amino acids long. The germline V gene encodes CDR1 KGHSH and CDR2 LQKENI. The CDR3 here is CASSPRDLWTDTQYF. The CDR3 nucleotides read TGTGCCAGCTCACCGCGGGACCTTTGGACAGATACGCAGTATTTT.

The gene calls are TRBV6-6 and TRBJ2-5; 7 positions match TRBD2. With the DNA end fitting TRBJ2-7 better, the J assignment may be wrong. This CDR3 has 13 amino acids. Germline CDR1 reads MNHNY; CDR2 reads SVGAGI (reference sequence). The CDR3 spells CASIGPGGSEQYF. The CDR3 DNA is TGTGCCAGCATTGGACCGGGGGGTTCCGAGCAGTACTTC.

J is TRBJ2-5 and V is TRBV30; D is ambiguous. Trimming removed 3 bases at V and 6 bases at J, with 17 bases between. The CDR3 loop spans 14 amino acids. CDR1 and CDR2 (germline): GTSNPN, SVGIG (reference sequence). The CDR3 bases are TGTGCCTGGAGACCCCCGAGTGAACGGAAGACCCAGTACTTC. Amino acids: CAWRPPSERKTQYF. Looking up the rest from reference TRBV30 and TRBJ2-5 gives the full variable domain: SQTIHQWPATLVQPVGSPLSLECTVEGTSNPNLYWYRQAAGRGLQLLFYSVGIGQISSEVPQNLSASRPQDRQFILSSKKLLLSDSGFYLCAWRPPSERKTQYFGPGTRLLVL.

The chain links TRBV7-3 to TRBJ2-3; D is perhaps TRBD2 (7 bases). This CDR3 comprises 14 residues. V shed 7 bases and J shed 4 bases, with 15 bases lying between them. Germline-derived CDR1 and CDR2 are SGHTA and FQGTGA. The chain's CDR3 is CASILWGGPDTQYF. The CDR3 coding sequence is TGTGCCAGCATCCTCTGGGGGGGCCCAGATACGCAGTATTTT. Using reference TRBV7-3 and TRBJ2-3 for the parts outside the CDR3, the full variable domain is GAGVSQTPSNKVTEKGKYVELRCDPISGHTALYWYRQSLGQGPEFLIYFQGTGAADDSGLPNDRFFAVRPEGSVSTLKIQRTERGDSAVYLCASILWGGPDTQYFGPGTRLTVL.

V usage is TRBV18 and J usage is TRBJ2-5, with 7 bases identical to TRBD2. The J call is uncertain, as TRBJ2-7 better fits the DNA end. The germline CDR1 and CDR2 sequences are KGHSH and LQKENI. The CDR3 has 12 amino acids. In nucleotides, the CDR3 is TGTGCCAGCTCATCCACTAGCGACGAGCAGTACTTC. Translating it yields CASSSTSDEQYF.

V gene TRBV2 combines with J gene TRBJ2-3, with 11 bases matching TRBD2. J gave up 2 bases and V 7 bases, and 5 bases lay outside the gene matches. CDR3 length: 15 residues. Germline CDR1 is SNHLY and CDR2 is FYNNEI. The CDR3 DNA reads as TGTGCCAGCACCGTACTAGCGGGAGTCACAGATACGCAGTATTTT. Its protein is CASTVLAGVTDTQYF.

This chain links TRBV5-8 with TRBJ2-3, with TRBD2 matching 7 bases. The CDR3 loop spans 15 amino acids. The trim removed 0 bases at V and 7 bases at J, leaving 8 bases unmatched. The germline V gene encodes CDR1 SGHTS and CDR2 YDEGEE. CDR3 in amino acids: CASSLGTGGGNTQYF. CDR3 nucleotides: TGTGCCAGCAGCTTGGGAACGGGAGGAGGCAATACGCAGTATTTT.